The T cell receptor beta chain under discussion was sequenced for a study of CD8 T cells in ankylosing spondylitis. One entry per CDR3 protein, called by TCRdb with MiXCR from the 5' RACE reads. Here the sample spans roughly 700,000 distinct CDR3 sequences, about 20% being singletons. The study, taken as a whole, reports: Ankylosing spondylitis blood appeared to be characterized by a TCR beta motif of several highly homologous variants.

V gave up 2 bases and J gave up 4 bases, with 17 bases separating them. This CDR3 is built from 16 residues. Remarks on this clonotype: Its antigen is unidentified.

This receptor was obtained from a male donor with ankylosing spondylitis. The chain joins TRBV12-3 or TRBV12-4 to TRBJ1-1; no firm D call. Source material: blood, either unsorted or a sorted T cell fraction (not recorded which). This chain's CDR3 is CASSLTLGGRSTEAFF. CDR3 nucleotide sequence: TGTGCCAGCAGTTTAACCTTAGGAGGTCGGAGCACTGAAGCTTTCTTT.